These 20 T cell receptor beta chains came from one sample sequenced in a study of response to subunit inactivated influenza vaccine. MiXCR, applied by TCRdb to the RT-PCR reads, yields one record per CDR3 protein. The sample carries about 580,000 distinct CDR3 sequences, 14% recorded once. The sample was PBMCs from blood, taken 11 to 12 days after vaccination. These receptors were collected from a man aged 50 to 60 who received an inactivated influenza vaccine.

There are a few counts of this clonotype. The chain is built from TRBV27 and TRBJ1-5, with 9 bases aligning to TRBD1. The CDR3 totals 16 residues. Germline V gene sequence: CDR1 MNHEY, CDR2 SMNVEV (reference sequence). The V and J ends lost 5 bases and 6 bases, in that order; junction bases with no gene match: 11. The CDR3 protein is CASSPASGTGFQPQHF. The CDR3, as DNA: TGTGCCAGCAGTCCGGCCTCCGGGACAGGGTTTCAGCCCCAGCATTTT.

The gene calls are TRBV20-1 and TRBJ1-2; D is perhaps TRBD1 (5 bases). The V gene's germline CDR1 is DFQATT and CDR2 SNEGSKA (reference sequence). The CDR3 spans 13 residues. The germline V and J ends were trimmed by 6 bases and 4 bases, with 15 bases remaining between them. The CDR3 DNA sequence: TGCAGTGCGCCTGATCGGGGGTCCTATGGCTACACCTTC. This gives the protein CSAPDRGSYGYTF.

This clonotype turned up a few times. The chain uses TRBV7-9 and TRBJ1-4, with 7 bases fitting TRBD1. This CDR3 is 15 amino acids long. Germline CDR1 is SEHNR and CDR2 is FQNEAQ (reference sequence). The ends lost 5 bases at V and 8 bases at J; junction bases unmatched: 11. The CDR3 nucleotides read TGTGCCAGCAGCCTGGTGACAGGGTTGAAGGAAAAACTGTTTTTT. This sequence encodes CASSLVTGLKEKLFF.

This chain links TRBV6-5 with TRBJ2-5; 7 bases map to TRBD1. V gave up 0 bases and J gave up 5 bases; unmatched junction bases: 9. CDR3 size: 16 residues. In germline, CDR1 is MNHEY, CDR2 SVGAGI. The CDR3 sequence is CASSYSRDRAEETQYF. The DNA for the CDR3 is TGTGCCAGCAGTTACTCGAGGGACAGAGCCGAGGAGACCCAGTACTTC.

This clonotype turned up a few times. This chain connects TRBV6-5 to TRBJ2-7; weak D call: TRBD2 (5 bases). Trimming removed 2 bases from V and 6 bases from J, with 17 bases in between. The CDR3 runs to 15 residues. CDR1 and CDR2 from the germline V gene are MNHEY and SVGAGI. The CDR3 here is CASSYAVAGGSEQYF. For the CDR3, the DNA is TGTGCCAGCAGTTACGCGGTGGCTGGTGGGAGCGAGCAGTACTTC.

DNA of the CDR3: TGCAGTGCTCGACGATACAGGGGGAGCTCCTACGAGCAGTACTTC. Protein sequence: CSARRYRGSSYEQYF. This rearrangement joins TRBV20-1 to TRBJ2-7, with 8 bases that match TRBD1. The CDR3 has 15 amino acids. CDR1 is DFQATT and CDR2 is SNEGSKA in the germline V gene (reference sequence). V lost 5 bases and J lost 0; bases outside the gene matches: 9.

V is TRBV9 and J is TRBJ2-7; TRBD1 might be the D (6 bases). The V end was cut by 2 bases, the J end by 3 bases, with 15 bases between. The CDR3 loop spans 15 amino acids. Germline lookup yields CDR1 SGDLS and CDR2 YYNGEE. The CDR3 coding sequence is TGTGCCAGCAGCGTCGGACAGAGAACGCACTACGAGCAGTACTTC. Translating it yields CASSVGQRTHYEQYF.

The V call is TRBV5-1, the J call TRBJ1-3; 11 bases match TRBD1. The CDR3 has 17 amino acids. V dropped 1 base and J dropped 2; count of bases not matched to a gene: 5. Germline-derived CDR1 and CDR2 are SGHRS and YFSETQ. The CDR3 spells CASSLNPGQGAGNTIYF. CDR3 DNA sequence: TGCGCCAGCAGCTTGAACCCGGGACAGGGGGCTGGAAACACCATATATTTT.

This clonotype was seen ten or more times. V is TRBV10-3 and J is TRBJ1-1, with D possibly TRBD1 on 6 matching bases. V was pared by 6 bases and J by 5 bases, with 16 bases between. CDR1 and CDR2 (germline): ENHRY, SYGVKD. The CDR3 totals 14 residues. CDR3 nucleotide sequence: TGTGCCATCAGGGGGGCGGACAGATCGACTGAAGCTTTCTTT. Protein product: CAIRGADRSTEAFF.

This clonotype was detected only a few times. The V and J genes are TRBV5-1 and TRBJ1-4; D ambiguous. The V end was cut by 5 bases, the J end by 4 bases, with 21 bases between. CDR3 length: 17 residues. Germline V gene sequence: CDR1 SGHRS, CDR2 YFSETQ. The CDR3 DNA reads TGCGCCAGCAGTTACCTCAATACGGGAGTCCTTAATGAAAAACTGTTTTTT. Translating it yields CASSYLNTGVLNEKLFF. The variable domain in full, with the rest retrieved from reference TRBV5-1 and TRBJ1-4, is KAGVTQTPRYLIKTRGQQVTLSCSPISGHRSVSWYQQTPGQGLQFLFEYFSETQRNKGNFPGRFSGRQFSNSRSEMNVSTLELGDSALYLCASSYLNTGVLNEKLFFGSGTQLSVL.

Only a few counts were recorded for this clonotype. This sequence joins TRBV6-1 and TRBJ1-4; D possibly corresponds to TRBD1 (6 bases). The germline V and J ends were trimmed by 6 bases and 0 bases, with 14 bases remaining between them. The CDR3 totals 16 residues. Germline V lookup: CDR1 MNHNS, CDR2 SASEGT. In DNA, the CDR3 is TGTGCCAGCAGAAACATTGGGGACACAACTAATGAAAAACTGTTTTTT. Translation: CASRNIGDTTNEKLFF.

The rearrangement uses TRBV4-1 and TRBJ2-7; D may match TRBD1 or TRBD2 (5 bases each). This CDR3 spans 15 amino acids. V lost 4 bases to trimming and J lost 3 bases, with 16 bases between them. Germline lookup yields CDR1 MGHRA and CDR2 YSYEKL. In nucleotides, the CDR3 is TGCGCCAGCAGCCCCTTTCCCGGGACCTTCTACGAGCAGTACTTC. Its translation: CASSPFPGTFYEQYF.

This clonotype came up a few times. The rearrangement joins TRBV5-1 to TRBJ2-2; D is ambiguous. V was cut by 0 bases and J by 6 bases, with 6 bases left in between. The CDR3 extends over 13 amino acids. Germline CDR1 is SGHRS and CDR2 is YFSETQ. The CDR3 loop is CASSLAEAGELFF. CDR3 nucleotide sequence: TGCGCCAGCAGCTTGGCAGAAGCCGGGGAGCTGTTTTTT.

The chain employs TRBV3-1 and TRBJ2-3; D perhaps matches TRBD2 (6 bases). The CDR3 spans 16 residues. V was shortened by 4 bases and J by 0 bases, with 14 bases between the two germline ends. Germline CDR1 and CDR2: LGHDT and YNNKEL (reference sequence). CDR3 sequence reads: CASSPVAGSSTDTQYF. The CDR3 region has the DNA TGTGCCAGCAGCCCCGTGGCGGGGAGCAGCACAGATACGCAGTATTTT.

The chain joins TRBV7-9 to TRBJ2-3; TRBD2 aligns across 11 bases. The length of the CDR3 is 16 residues. The germline CDR1 and CDR2 sequences are SEHNR and FQNEAQ (reference sequence). With 4 bases clipped from V and 2 bases from J, the junction kept 5 bases outside the gene matches. The CDR3 here is CASSYRLAGNTDTQYF. The CDR3 nucleotides read TGTGCCAGCAGCTACCGACTAGCGGGAAACACAGATACGCAGTATTTT.

The V call is TRBV28, the J call TRBJ2-3; D unclear. V lost 6 bases, J lost 6 bases, and 10 bases lay in between. Germline assignment: CDR1 MDHEN and CDR2 SYDVKM. The CDR3 totals 12 residues. The CDR3 nucleotides are TGTGCCAGCAGGAGTTCAATGGATACGCAGTATTTT. It specifies CASRSSMDTQYF.

This clonotype was found a few times. V and J are TRBV4-1 and TRBJ2-7; D gene unclear. V lost 0 bases, J lost 7 bases, and 13 bases lay in between. The length of the CDR3 is 14 residues. Germline V CDR1 and CDR2: MGHRA, YSYEKL. For the CDR3, the DNA is TGCGCCAGCAGCCAAGATCCACCCTCCAGGGAGCAGTACTTC. The encoded protein is CASSQDPPSREQYF.

The chain links TRBV6-5 to TRBJ1-1; TRBD1 matches at 8 bases. Germline loops: CDR1 MNHEY, CDR2 SVGAGI. The CDR3 spans 15 residues. With 2 bases clipped from V and 1 base from J, the junction kept 3 bases outside the gene matches. The CDR3 here is CASSYPDRGNTEAFF. CDR3 sequence (DNA): TGTGCCAGCAGTTACCCCGACAGGGGGAACACTGAAGCTTTCTTT.

The sample holds a few counts of this clonotype. The rearrangement joins TRBV14 to TRBJ1-4; D gene uncertain. Germline-derived CDR1 and CDR2 are SGHDN and FVKESK. The CDR3 length is 15 residues. V was clipped by 1 base and J by 0 bases, with 6 bases between them. Here the CDR3 DNA reads TGTGCCAGCAGCCAAGGGGAAGCAACTAATGAAAAACTGTTTTTT. This encodes CASSQGEATNEKLFF.

This clonotype was found many times. This chain connects TRBV24-1 to TRBJ2-1; a weak D match, TRBD1 (5 bases). This CDR3 has 15 amino acids. The V end was cut by 1 base, the J end by 3 bases, with 9 bases between. Germline V gene sequence: CDR1 KGHDR, CDR2 SFDVKD. CDR3 DNA sequence: TGTGCCACCAGTGATTTAGGGCAGGGCTACAATGAGCAGTTCTTC. It yields the protein CATSDLGQGYNEQFF.